This TCR beta chain was identified in a study of blood T cells in healthy people across ages. The table lists this clonotype with a few counts. Trimming removed 5 bases at V and 9 bases at J, with 11 bases between. Germline CDR1 and CDR2: SGHTA and FQGNSA. The CDR3 runs 13 residues. The use of a sample-barcoded 5' primer and a J-beta primer mix characterized a second PCR of roughly 6 to 11 cycles. A minimum of 2.5 million CDR3-containing paired-end reads was obtained for each sample. TCRdb re-called the 5' RACE reads with MiXCR, one entry per CDR3 protein. The profile shows 1,500,000 or so distinct CDR3 sequences, about 42% of them singletons.

The chain links TRBV7-2 to TRBJ1-6; D gene uncertain. Material for sequencing was blood. The sequence was collected from a woman in her late teens or twenties in good health. CDR3 bases: TGTGCCAGCAGCGCTCCGCGGGCTTCACCCCTCCACTTT. It codes for CASSAPRASPLHF.